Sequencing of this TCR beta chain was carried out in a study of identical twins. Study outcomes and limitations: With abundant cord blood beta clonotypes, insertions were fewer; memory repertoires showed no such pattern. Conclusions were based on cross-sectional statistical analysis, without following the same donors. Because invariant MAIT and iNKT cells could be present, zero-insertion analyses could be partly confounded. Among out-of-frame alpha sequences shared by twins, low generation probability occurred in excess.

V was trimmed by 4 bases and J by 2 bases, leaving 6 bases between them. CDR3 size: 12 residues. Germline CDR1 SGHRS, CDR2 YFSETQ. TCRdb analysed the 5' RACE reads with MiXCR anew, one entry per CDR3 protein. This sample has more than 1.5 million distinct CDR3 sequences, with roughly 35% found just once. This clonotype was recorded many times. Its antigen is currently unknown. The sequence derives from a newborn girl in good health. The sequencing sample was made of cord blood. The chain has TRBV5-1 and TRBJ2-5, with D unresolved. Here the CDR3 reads CASSQSQETQYF. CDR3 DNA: TGCGCCAGCAGCCAATCACAAGAGACCCAGTACTTC. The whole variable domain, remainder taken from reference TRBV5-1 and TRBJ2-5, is KAGVTQTPRYLIKTRGQQVTLSCSPISGHRSVSWYQQTPGQGLQFLFEYFSETQRNKGNFPGRFSGRQFSNSRSEMNVSTLELGDSALYLCASSQSQETQYFGPGTRLLVL.